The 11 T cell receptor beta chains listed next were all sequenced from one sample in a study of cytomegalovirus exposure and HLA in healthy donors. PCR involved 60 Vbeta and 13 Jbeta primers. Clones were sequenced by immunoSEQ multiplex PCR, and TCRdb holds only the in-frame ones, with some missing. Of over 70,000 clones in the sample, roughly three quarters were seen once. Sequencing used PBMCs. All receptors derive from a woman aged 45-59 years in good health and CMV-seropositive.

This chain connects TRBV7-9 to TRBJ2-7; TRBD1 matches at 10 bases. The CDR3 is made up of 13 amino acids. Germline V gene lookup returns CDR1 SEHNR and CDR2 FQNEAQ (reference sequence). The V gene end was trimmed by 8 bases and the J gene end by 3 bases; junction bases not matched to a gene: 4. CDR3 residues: CASSDRGLYEQYF. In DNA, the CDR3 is TGTGCCAGCTCAGACAGGGGGCTCTACGAGCAGTACTTC.

The CDR3 loop reads CASSLVGQGTYEQYV. The DNA for the CDR3 is TGTGCCAGCAGTTTGGTCGGACAGGGTACTTACGAGCAGTACGTC. The rearrangement links TRBV27 to TRBJ2-7; 8 bases are shared with TRBD1. Germline V lookup: CDR1 MNHEY, CDR2 SMNVEV (reference sequence). V shed 3 bases, J shed 4 bases, and the junction held 8 bases outside the gene matches. This CDR3 is built from 15 residues.

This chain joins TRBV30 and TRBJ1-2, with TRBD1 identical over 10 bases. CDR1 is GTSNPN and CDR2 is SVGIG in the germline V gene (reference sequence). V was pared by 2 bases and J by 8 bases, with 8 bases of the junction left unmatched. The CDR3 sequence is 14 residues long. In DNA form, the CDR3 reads TGTGCCTGGAGTCGCGGAGACAGGGGGCAAGGCTACACCTTC. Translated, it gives CAWSRGDRGQGYTF.

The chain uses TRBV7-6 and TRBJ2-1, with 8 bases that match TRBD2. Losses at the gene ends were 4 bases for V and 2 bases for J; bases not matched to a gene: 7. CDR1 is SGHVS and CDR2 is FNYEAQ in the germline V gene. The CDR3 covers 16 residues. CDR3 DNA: TGTGCCAGCAGCTCCGCAGCGGGAGCCCCCTACAATGAGCAGTTCTTC. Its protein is CASSSAAGAPYNEQFF.

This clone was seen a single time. The CDR3 sequence is CASSSDRNTEAFF. The CDR3 DNA reads as TGTGCCAGCAGCTCCGACAGGAACACTGAAGCTTTCTTT. The chain combines TRBV11-2 with TRBJ1-1, with a possible D match to TRBD1 (5 bases). CDR3 size: 13 residues. CDR1 and CDR2 from the germline V gene are SGHAT and FQNNGV. Trimming shortened V by 4 bases and J by 1 base, and 7 bases separated the two germline ends.

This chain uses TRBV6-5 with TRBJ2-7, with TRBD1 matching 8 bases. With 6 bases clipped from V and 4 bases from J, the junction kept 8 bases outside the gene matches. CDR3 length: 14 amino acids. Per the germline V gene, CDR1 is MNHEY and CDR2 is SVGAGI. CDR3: CASSRTGGNYEQYF. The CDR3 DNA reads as TGTGCCAGCAGCCGAACAGGGGGGAATTACGAGCAGTACTTC.

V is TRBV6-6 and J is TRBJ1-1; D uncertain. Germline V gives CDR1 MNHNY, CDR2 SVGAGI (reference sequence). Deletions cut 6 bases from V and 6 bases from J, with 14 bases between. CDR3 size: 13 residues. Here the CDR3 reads CASSPIRTSEAFF. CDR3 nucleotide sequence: TGTGCCAGCAGCCCTATTCGAACTTCTGAAGCTTTCTTT.

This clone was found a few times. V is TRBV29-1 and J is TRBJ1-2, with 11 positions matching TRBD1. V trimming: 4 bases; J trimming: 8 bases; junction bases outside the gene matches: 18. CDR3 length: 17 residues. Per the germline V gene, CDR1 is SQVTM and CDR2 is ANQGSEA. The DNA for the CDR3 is TGCAGCGTTGTTCAAGGGGCGAGGGGGACAGGGGGACGAGGCTACACCTTC. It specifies CSVVQGARGTGGRGYTF.

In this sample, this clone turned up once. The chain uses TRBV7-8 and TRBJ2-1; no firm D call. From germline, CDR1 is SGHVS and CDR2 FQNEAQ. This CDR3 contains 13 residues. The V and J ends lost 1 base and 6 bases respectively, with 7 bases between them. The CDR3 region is CASSLDWSNEQFF. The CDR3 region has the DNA TGTGCCAGCAGCTTAGATTGGAGCAATGAGCAGTTCTTC.

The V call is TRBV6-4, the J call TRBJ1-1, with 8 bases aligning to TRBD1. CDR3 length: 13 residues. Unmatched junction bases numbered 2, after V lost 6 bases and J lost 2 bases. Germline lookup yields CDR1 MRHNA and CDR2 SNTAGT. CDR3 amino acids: CASRDRGNTEAFF. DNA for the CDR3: TGTGCCAGCAGAGACAGGGGTAACACTGAAGCTTTCTTT.

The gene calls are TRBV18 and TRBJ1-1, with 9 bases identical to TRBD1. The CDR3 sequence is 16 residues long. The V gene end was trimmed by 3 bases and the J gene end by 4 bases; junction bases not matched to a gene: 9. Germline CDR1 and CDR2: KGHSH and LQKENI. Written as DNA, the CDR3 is TGTGCCAGCTCACCTAGCCGAGGACAGGGGACCACTGAAGCTTTCTTT. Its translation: CASSPSRGQGTTEAFF.